The present T cell receptor (beta chain) was sequenced within a study of blood T cell repertoires in COVID-19. TCRdb's table, derived via immunoSEQ multiplex PCR, lists solely in-frame clones and lacks some. The data show approximately 150,000 clones, with 85% to 90% seen just once and over 2% held by the top ten. The CDR3 spans 14 residues. V was shortened by 6 bases and J by 1 base, with 12 bases between the two germline ends. Germline values: CDR1 MNHEY, CDR2 SVGEGT. The specimen was peripheral blood. This sequence originates from a man in his fifties or sixties who had recovered from COVID-19. The gene calls are TRBV6-2 or TRBV6-3 and TRBJ1-1; D uncertain. In DNA form, the CDR3 reads TGTGCCAGCAGCCTCAAGGGAGGGAACACTGAAGCTTTCTTT. Translation gives CASSLKGGNTEAFF.